The present T cell receptor beta chain was sequenced within a study of shared clonotypes between healthy human individuals. The wider study: The composition of the donors was two women and a few men aged 18 to 49. Study results and caveats: Approximately 4.6% of naive CD4 clonotypes were shared across four donors.

Of note for this clone: Its antigen remains unidentified.

TCRdb's table, derived via immunoSEQ multiplex PCR, lists solely in-frame clones and lacks some. The sample contains a few million clones, 90% to 97% of which appear only once. Germline V lookup: CDR1 LNHDA, CDR2 SQIVND (reference sequence). The CDR3 length is 13 residues. Trimming stripped 3 bases from V and 4 bases from J, with 9 bases between. Material for sequencing was naive CD4+ T cells sorted from blood. Subset indicated: CD45RA+ positively selected. The chain has TRBV19 and TRBJ1-2; no clear D gene. The clonotype originates from a man aged 18 to 29 in good health. The CDR3 loop is CASSIGLRYGYTF. For the CDR3, the DNA is TGTGCCAGTAGTATCGGGCTGCGCTATGGCTACACCTTC.